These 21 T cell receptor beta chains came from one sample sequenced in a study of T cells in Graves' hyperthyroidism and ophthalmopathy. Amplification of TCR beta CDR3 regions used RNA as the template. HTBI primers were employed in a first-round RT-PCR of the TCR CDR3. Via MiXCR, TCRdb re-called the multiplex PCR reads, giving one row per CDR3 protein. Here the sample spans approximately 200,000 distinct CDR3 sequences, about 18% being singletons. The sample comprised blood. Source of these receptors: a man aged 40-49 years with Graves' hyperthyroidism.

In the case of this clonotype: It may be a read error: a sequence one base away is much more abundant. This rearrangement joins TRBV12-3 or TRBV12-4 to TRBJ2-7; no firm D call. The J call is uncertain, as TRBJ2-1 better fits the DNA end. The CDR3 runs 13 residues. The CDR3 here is CASSLVVTYEQFF. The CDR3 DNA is TGTGCCAGCAGTTTAGTAGTGACCTACGAGCAGTTCTTC.

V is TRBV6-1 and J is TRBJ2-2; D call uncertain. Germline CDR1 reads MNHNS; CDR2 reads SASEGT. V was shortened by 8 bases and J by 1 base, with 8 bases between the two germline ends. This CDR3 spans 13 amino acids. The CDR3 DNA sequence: TGTGCCAGCGTGGCAGAGAACACCGGGGAGCTGTTTTTT. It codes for CASVAENTGELFF.

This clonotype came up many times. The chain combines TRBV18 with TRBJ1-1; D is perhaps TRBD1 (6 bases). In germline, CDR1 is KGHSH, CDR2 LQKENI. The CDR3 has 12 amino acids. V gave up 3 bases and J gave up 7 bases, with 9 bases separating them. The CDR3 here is CASSPQGIEAFF. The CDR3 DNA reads TGTGCCAGCTCACCCCAGGGGATTGAAGCTTTCTTT.

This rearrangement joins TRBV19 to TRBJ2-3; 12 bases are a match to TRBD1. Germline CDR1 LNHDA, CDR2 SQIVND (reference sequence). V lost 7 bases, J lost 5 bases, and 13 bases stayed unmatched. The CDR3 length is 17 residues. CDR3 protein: CASTNLTGTGGKDTQYF. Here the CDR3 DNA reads TGTGCCAGTACCAACCTTACCGGGACAGGGGGCAAAGATACGCAGTATTTT.

CDR3 residues: CASSPELDQPQHF. The CDR3 DNA reads as TGTGCCAGCAGCCCAGAGCTGGATCAGCCCCAGCATTTT. V usage is TRBV25-1 and J usage is TRBJ1-5, with no clear D. CDR1 is MGHDK and CDR2 is SYGVNS in the germline V gene. Trimming removed 6 bases from V and 5 bases from J, with 11 bases in between. The CDR3 totals 13 residues.

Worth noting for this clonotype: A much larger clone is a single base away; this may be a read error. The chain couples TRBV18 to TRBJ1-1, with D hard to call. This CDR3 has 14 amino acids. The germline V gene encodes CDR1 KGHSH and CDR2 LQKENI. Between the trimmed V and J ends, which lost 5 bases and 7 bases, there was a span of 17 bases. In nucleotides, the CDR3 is TGTGCCAGCTCATCAACCCAGGCCGCCAGTGAAGCTTTCTTT. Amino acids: CASSSTQAASEAFF.

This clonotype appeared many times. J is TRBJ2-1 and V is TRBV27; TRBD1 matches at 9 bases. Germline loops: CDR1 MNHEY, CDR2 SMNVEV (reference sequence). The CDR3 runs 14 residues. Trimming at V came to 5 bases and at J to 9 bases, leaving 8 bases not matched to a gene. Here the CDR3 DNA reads TGTGCCAGCAGTGCCAAAACAGGGGGCGGTGAGCAGTTCTTC. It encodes CASSAKTGGGEQFF.

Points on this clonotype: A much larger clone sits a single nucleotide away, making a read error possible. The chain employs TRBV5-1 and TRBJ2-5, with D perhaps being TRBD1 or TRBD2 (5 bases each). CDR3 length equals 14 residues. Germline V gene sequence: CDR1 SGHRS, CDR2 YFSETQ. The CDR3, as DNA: TGCGCCAGCAGCCCCAGGGACCTGGGAGAGACCCAGTGCTTC. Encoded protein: CASSPRDLGETQCF.

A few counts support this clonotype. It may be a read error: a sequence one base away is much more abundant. CDR3 sequence (DNA): TGTGCCAGCTCACCGACAGGGCTTTATGGCTGCACCTTC. This sequence encodes CASSPTGLYGCTF. V is TRBV18 and J is TRBJ1-2, with 7 bases identical to TRBD1. Germline loops: CDR1 KGHSH, CDR2 LQKENI. The CDR3 is made up of 13 amino acids.

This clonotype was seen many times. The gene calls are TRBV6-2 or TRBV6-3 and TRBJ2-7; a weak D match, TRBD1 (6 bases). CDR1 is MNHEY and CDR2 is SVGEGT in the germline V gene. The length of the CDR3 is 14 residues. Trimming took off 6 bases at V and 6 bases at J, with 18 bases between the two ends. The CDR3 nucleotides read TGTGCCAGCAGAAACAGGGCCCCCATCGGCGAGCAGTACTTC. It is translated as CASRNRAPIGEQYF.

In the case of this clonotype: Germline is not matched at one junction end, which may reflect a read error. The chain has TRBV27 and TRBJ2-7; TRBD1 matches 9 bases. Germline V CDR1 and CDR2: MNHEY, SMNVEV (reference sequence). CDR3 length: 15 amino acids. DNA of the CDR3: TGTGCCAGCAGCCACGTCGGGACAGGGTCCTACAAGCAGTACTTC. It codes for CASSHVGTGSYKQYF.

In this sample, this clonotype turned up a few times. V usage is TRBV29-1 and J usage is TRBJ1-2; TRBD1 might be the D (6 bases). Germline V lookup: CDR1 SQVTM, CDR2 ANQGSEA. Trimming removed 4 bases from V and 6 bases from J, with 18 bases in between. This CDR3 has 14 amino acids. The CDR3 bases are TGCAGCGTTGTCGGTCCAGGGACATTGGATGGCTACACCTTC. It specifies CSVVGPGTLDGYTF.

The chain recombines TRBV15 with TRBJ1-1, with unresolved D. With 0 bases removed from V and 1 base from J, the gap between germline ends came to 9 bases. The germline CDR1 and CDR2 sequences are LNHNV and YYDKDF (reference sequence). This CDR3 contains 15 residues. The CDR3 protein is CATSRDQRRNTEAFF. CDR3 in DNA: TGTGCCACCAGCAGAGATCAGCGGAGGAACACTGAAGCTTTCTTT.

The CDR3 loop reads CASSPRTGRNTEAFF. CDR3 coding DNA: TGTGCCAGCAGTCCCCGGACAGGGAGGAACACTGAAGCTTTCTTT. The chain has TRBV12-3 or TRBV12-4 and TRBJ1-1; 8 bases are shared with TRBD1. This CDR3 contains 15 residues. V lost 5 bases to trimming and J lost 1 base; unmatched junction nucleotides: 6.

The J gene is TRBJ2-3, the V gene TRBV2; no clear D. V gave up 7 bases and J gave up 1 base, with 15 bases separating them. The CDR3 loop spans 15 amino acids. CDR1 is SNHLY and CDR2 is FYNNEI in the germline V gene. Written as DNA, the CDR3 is TGTGCCAGCAAAGGTCAGGCTAGTCGCACAGATACGCAGTATTTT. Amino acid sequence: CASKGQASRTDTQYF.

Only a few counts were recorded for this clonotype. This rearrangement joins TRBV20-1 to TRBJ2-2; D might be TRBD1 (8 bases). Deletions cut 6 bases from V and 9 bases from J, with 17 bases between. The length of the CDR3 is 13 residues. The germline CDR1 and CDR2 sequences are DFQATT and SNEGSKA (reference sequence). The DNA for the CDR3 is TGCAGTGCCTCCCGACAGGGGACTAGGGAGCTGTTTTTT. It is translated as CSASRQGTRELFF.

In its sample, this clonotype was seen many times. Here the CDR3 reads CASSLDRGNEQFF. The DNA for the CDR3 is TGTGCCAGCAGCTTAGACAGGGGTAATGAGCAGTTCTTC. V is TRBV7-2 and J is TRBJ2-1; 7 bases align to TRBD1. CDR1 and CDR2 from the germline V gene are SGHTA and FQGNSA. Germline trimming cut 1 base from V and 7 bases from J; bases unmatched to any gene: 1. The CDR3 covers 13 residues.

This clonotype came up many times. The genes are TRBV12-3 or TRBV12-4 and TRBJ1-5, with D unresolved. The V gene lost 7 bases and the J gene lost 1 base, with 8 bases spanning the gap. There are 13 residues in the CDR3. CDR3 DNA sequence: TGTGCCAGCAATGGATTCAGCAATCAGCCCCAGCATTTT. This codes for CASNGFSNQPQHF.

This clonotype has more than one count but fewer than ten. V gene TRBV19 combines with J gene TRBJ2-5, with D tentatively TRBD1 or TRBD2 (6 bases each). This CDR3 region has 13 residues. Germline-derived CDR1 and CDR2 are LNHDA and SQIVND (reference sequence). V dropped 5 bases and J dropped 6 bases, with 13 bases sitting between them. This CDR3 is CASSQGTSQTQYF. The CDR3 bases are TGTGCCAGTAGTCAGGGGACTTCCCAGACCCAGTACTTC.

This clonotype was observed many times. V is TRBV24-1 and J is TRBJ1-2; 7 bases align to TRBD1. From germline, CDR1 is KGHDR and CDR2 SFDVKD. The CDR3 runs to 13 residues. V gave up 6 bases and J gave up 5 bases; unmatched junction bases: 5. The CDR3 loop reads CATSPGTAYGYTF. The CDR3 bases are TGTGCCACCAGTCCCGGGACAGCATATGGCTACACCTTC.

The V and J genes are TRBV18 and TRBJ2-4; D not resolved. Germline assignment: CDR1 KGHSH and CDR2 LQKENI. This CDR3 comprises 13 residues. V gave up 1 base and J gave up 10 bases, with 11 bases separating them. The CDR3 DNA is TGTGCCAGCTCACCACGCGAGGCCTTAATTCAGTACTTC. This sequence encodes CASSPREALIQYF.